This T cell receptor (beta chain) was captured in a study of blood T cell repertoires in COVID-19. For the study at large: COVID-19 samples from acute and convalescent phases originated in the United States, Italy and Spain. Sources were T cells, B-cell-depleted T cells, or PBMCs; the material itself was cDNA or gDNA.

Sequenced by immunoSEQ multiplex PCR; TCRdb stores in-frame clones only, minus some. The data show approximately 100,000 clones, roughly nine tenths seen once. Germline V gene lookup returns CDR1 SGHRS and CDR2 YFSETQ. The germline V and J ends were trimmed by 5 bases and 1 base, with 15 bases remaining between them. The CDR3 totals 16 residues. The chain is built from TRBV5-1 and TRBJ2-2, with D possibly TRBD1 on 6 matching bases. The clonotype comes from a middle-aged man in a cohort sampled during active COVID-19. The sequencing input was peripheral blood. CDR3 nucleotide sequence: TGCGCCAGCAGTGACCTCGGGACAAAGAACACCGGGGAGCTGTTTTTT. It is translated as CASSDLGTKNTGELFF.